These 5 T cell receptor beta chains were all obtained from the same sample, sequenced in a study of brain T cells in children with intractable seizures. Using immunoSEQ multiplex PCR, the repertoire was profiled, and TCRdb retains in-frame clones only, with some absent. The sample yields 75,000 to 80,000 clones, roughly 91% seen once. The sample consisted of peripheral blood, taken at surgery. Receptor source: a boy in the first two years of life with tuberous sclerosis and intractable seizures.

The CDR3: CASSVFRNGETQYF. In nucleotides, the CDR3 is TGTGCCAGCAGTGTCTTTAGAAATGGCGAGACCCAGTACTTC. V usage is TRBV25-1 and J usage is TRBJ2-5, with D unclear. Deletions cut 4 bases from V and 5 bases from J, with 14 bases between. The germline V gene encodes CDR1 MGHDK and CDR2 SYGVNS. This CDR3 is 14 amino acids long.

This clone was observed once. The chain employs TRBV5-1 and TRBJ1-2, with TRBD1 as a possible D gene (5 bases). Trimming left V 2 bases short and J 4 bases short, with 9 bases between. CDR3 size: 13 residues. Germline V gene sequence: CDR1 SGHRS, CDR2 YFSETQ. CDR3 coding DNA: TGCGCCAGCAGCTTAAAGGGGAGCTATGGCTACACCTTC. Amino acids: CASSLKGSYGYTF.

J is TRBJ1-6 and V is TRBV7-3; no clear D. The germline V gene encodes CDR1 SGHTA and CDR2 FQGTGA. CDR3 length equals 13 residues. The V gene lost 2 bases and the J gene lost 7 bases, with 6 bases spanning the gap. The CDR3 sequence is CASSLVVNSPLHF. CDR3 DNA: TGTGCCAGCAGCTTAGTAGTGAATTCACCCCTCCACTTT.

The V call is TRBV5-1, the J call TRBJ2-5; D perhaps matches TRBD1 (6 bases). CDR1 SGHRS and CDR2 YFSETQ come from the germline V gene. V lost 4 bases and J 4 bases, leaving 14 bases between the germline ends. This CDR3 has 14 amino acids. This CDR3 reads CASSSTGISETQYF. CDR3 in DNA: TGCGCCAGCAGCAGCACAGGGATTTCAGAGACCCAGTACTTC. The variable domain in full, with the rest retrieved from reference TRBV5-1 and TRBJ2-5, is KAGVTQTPRYLIKTRGQQVTLSCSPISGHRSVSWYQQTPGQGLQFLFEYFSETQRNKGNFPGRFSGRQFSNSRSEMNVSTLELGDSALYLCASSSTGISETQYFGPGTRLLVL.

This sequence joins TRBV15 and TRBJ2-4; D unresolved. Per the germline V gene, CDR1 is LNHNV and CDR2 is YYDKDF (reference sequence). This CDR3 comprises 16 residues. Trimming removed 4 bases from V and 0 bases from J, with 13 bases in between. The CDR3 sequence: CATSNRQRPAKNIQYF. CDR3 DNA sequence: TGTGCCACCAGCAATAGGCAGCGCCCAGCCAAAAACATTCAGTACTTC.